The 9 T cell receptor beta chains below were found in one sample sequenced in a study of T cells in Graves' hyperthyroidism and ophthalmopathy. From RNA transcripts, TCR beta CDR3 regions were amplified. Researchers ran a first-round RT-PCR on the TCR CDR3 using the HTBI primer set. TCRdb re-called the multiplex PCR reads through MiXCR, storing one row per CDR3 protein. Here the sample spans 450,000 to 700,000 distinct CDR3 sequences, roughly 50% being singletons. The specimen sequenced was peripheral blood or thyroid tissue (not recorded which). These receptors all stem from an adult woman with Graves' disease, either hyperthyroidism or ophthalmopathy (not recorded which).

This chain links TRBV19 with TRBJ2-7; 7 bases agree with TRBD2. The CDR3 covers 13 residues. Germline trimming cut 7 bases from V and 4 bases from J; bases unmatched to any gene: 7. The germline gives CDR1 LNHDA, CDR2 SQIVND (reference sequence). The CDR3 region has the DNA TGTGCCAGTAAGCGGGGCGTTGGGTACGAGCAGTACTTC. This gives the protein CASKRGVGYEQYF.

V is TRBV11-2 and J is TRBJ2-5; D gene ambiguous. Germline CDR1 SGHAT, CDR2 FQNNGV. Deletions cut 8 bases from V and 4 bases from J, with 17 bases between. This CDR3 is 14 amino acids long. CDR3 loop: CASVQPHGRETQYF. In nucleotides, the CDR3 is TGTGCCAGCGTACAACCTCACGGGCGAGAGACCCAGTACTTC.

The CDR3 region is CASSVTGLDYEQYF. The CDR3 nucleotides read TGTGCCAGCAGCGTAACAGGACTAGACTACGAGCAGTACTTC. This sequence joins TRBV9 and TRBJ2-7, with 7 positions matching TRBD2. Unmatched junction bases numbered 4, after V lost 1 base and J lost 3 bases. Germline V gives CDR1 SGDLS, CDR2 YYNGEE. This CDR3 contains 14 residues.

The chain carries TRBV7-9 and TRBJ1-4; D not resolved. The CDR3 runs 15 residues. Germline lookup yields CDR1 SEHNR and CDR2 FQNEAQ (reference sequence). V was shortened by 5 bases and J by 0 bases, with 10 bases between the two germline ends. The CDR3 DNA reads TGTGCCAGCAGCCTACAGTACTCAACTAATGAAAAACTGTTTTTT. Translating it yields CASSLQYSTNEKLFF.

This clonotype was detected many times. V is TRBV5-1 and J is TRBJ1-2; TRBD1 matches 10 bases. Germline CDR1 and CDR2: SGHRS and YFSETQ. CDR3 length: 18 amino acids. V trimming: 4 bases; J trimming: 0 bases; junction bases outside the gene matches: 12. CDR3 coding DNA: TGCGCCAGCAGCCACATCCTGGGACAGGGGTTGACTAACTATGGCTACACCTTC. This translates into CASSHILGQGLTNYGYTF.

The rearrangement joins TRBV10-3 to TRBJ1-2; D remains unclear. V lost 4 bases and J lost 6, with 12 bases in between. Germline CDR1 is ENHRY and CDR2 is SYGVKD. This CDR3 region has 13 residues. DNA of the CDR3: TGTGCCATCAGTGCGGGAGGAGTAAATGGCTACACCTTC. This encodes CAISAGGVNGYTF.

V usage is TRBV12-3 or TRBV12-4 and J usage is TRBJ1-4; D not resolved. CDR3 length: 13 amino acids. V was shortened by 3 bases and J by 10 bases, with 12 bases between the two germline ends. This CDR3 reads CASSLGDDGKLFF. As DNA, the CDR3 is TGTGCCAGCAGTTTGGGTGATGATGGAAAACTGTTTTTT.

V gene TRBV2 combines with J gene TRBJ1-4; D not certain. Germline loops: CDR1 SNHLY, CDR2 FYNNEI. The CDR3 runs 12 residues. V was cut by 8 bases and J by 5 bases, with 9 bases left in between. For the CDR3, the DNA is TGTGCCAGCGACGAGAGAAATGAAAAACTGTTTTTT. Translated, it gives CASDERNEKLFF. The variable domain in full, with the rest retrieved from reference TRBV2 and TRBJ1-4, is EPEVTQTPSHQVTQMGQEVILRCVPISNHLYFYWYRQILGQKVEFLVSFYNNEISEKSEIFDDQFSVERPDGSNFTLKIRSTKLEDSAMYFCASDERNEKLFFGSGTQLSVL.

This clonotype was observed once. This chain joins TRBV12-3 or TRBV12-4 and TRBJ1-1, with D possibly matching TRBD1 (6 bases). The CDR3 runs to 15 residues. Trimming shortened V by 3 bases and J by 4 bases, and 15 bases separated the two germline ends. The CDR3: CASSFSIGGGTEAFF. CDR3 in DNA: TGTGCCAGCAGTTTTTCTATAGGGGGTGGCACTGAAGCTTTCTTT.